The 28 T cell receptor beta chains below all came from one sample that was sequenced in a study of neurological immune-mediated disorders. MiXCR was run by TCRdb on the 5' RACE reads, yielding one entry per CDR3 protein. The sample lists 69,000 or so distinct CDR3 sequences; about 5.1% were seen once. The sample was PBMCs. The receptor set was obtained from a woman in her sixties or seventies with multiple sclerosis.

This clonotype was seen repeatedly, ten times or more. The chain links TRBV7-2 to TRBJ2-1; 8 positions match TRBD2. Germline lookup yields CDR1 SGHTA and CDR2 FQGNSA. The CDR3 length is 13 residues. V lost 3 bases, J lost 10 bases, and 5 bases stayed unmatched. CDR3 amino acids: CASSLVASGEQFF. DNA for the CDR3: TGTGCCAGCAGCTTGGTGGCTAGCGGGGAGCAGTTCTTC.

In this sample, this clonotype turned up a few times. The chain joins TRBV5-1 to TRBJ2-5, with a possible D match to TRBD2 (5 bases). The germline V gene has CDR1 SGHRS and CDR2 YFSETQ. This CDR3 contains 14 residues. The ends were cut back, 1 base at V and 9 bases at J, with 16 bases in the middle. CDR3 bases: TGCGCCAGCAGCTTGTCGTTTCAGGCCGGGGCCCAGTACTTC. Translating it yields CASSLSFQAGAQYF.

This clonotype was recorded a few times. The V gene is TRBV10-1, the J gene TRBJ2-1; perhaps TRBD2 as D (6 bases). V dropped 4 bases and J dropped 3 bases, with 13 bases sitting between them. Germline loops: CDR1 WNHNN, CDR2 SYGVQD (reference sequence). The CDR3 totals 15 residues. The CDR3 protein is CASSGAGRDYNEQFF. The DNA of the CDR3 is TGCGCCAGCAGTGGAGCGGGTCGTGACTACAATGAGCAGTTCTTC.

Concerning this clonotype: This could be a read error, since a much larger clone is one nucleotide away. DNA of the CDR3: TGTGCCAGCAGCTTAGTTCAGAGCGGGAGATCATACAATGAGCAGTTCTTC. Translating it yields CASSLVQSGRSYNEQFF. This chain uses TRBV7-2 with TRBJ2-1, with 8 positions matching TRBD2. The CDR3 spans 17 residues. Germline lookup yields CDR1 SGHTA and CDR2 FQGNSA. The J segment lost 4 bases and the V segment lost 1 base, leaving 9 bases of the junction unmatched.

This clonotype was picked up many times. The chain joins TRBV20-1 to TRBJ1-5; 7 bases line up with TRBD1. CDR3 length equals 14 residues. Germline CDR1 reads DFQATT; CDR2 reads SNEGSKA (reference sequence). Germline trimming cut 5 bases from V and 0 bases from J; bases unmatched to any gene: 4. For the CDR3, the DNA is TGCAGTGCTGGGACAGTCAATAGCAATCAGCCCCAGCATTTT. Translation: CSAGTVNSNQPQHF.

In its sample, this clonotype was seen a few times. A much bigger clone sits one base away, suggesting this may be a read error. The genes are TRBV7-2 and TRBJ1-1; unclear D gene. There are 16 residues in the CDR3. Deletions cut 4 bases from V and 4 bases from J, with 19 bases between. Germline V gene lookup returns CDR1 SGHTA and CDR2 FQGNSA. Written as DNA, the CDR3 is TGTGCCAGCAGCTCTTATAAGCGACTTGGTGGCACTGAAGCTTTCTTT. This gives the protein CASSSYKRLGGTEAFF.

This clonotype was counted ten times or more. The chain is built from TRBV5-1 and TRBJ2-1, with 11 bases lining up with TRBD2. The CDR3 runs 16 residues. V was pared by 5 bases and J by 1 base, with 5 bases of the junction left unmatched. The germline V gene has CDR1 SGHRS and CDR2 YFSETQ. CDR3 amino acids: CASREGLAVSYNEQFF. The DNA of the CDR3 is TGCGCCAGCAGGGAGGGACTAGCGGTATCCTACAATGAGCAGTTCTTC.

This clonotype was counted many times. This chain connects TRBV20-1 to TRBJ2-2, with D hard to call. Looked up from germline, CDR1 is DFQATT and CDR2 is SNEGSKA (reference sequence). The CDR3 runs to 12 residues. V gave up 0 bases and J gave up 7 bases, with 6 bases separating them. The CDR3 coding sequence is TGCAGTGCTAGAGATCCTAGCGGGGAGCTGTTTTTT. This codes for CSARDPSGELFF.

This clonotype was counted only a few times. Since a much larger clone is just one base distant, this may be a read error. This sequence joins TRBV20-1 and TRBJ1-5; the D gene is possibly TRBD1 (6 bases). CDR1 is DFQATT and CDR2 is SNEGSKA in the germline V gene (reference sequence). Deletions cut 3 bases from V and 3 bases from J, with 12 bases between. The CDR3 is made up of 14 amino acids. As DNA, the CDR3 is TGCAGTGCTAGTTACGGGACAACCAATCAGCCCCAGCATTTT. The encoded protein is CSASYGTTNQPQHF.

This clonotype was observed many times. This sequence joins TRBV5-1 and TRBJ2-1; D perhaps matches TRBD2 (5 bases). Trimming shortened V by 4 bases and J by 5 bases, and 19 bases separated the two germline ends. Germline CDR1 is SGHRS and CDR2 is YFSETQ. The CDR3 contains 16 residues. CDR3 loop: CASSPASSSKDNEQFF. The DNA for the CDR3 is TGCGCCAGCAGCCCCGCGTCTAGCTCAAAGGACAATGAGCAGTTCTTC. Full variable domain (missing parts from reference TRBV5-1 and TRBJ2-1): KAGVTQTPRYLIKTRGQQVTLSCSPISGHRSVSWYQQTPGQGLQFLFEYFSETQRNKGNFPGRFSGRQFSNSRSEMNVSTLELGDSALYLCASSPASSSKDNEQFFGPGTRLTVL.

As to this clonotype: A read error may be the cause here, since a much bigger clone is one base away. Since the CDR3 does not end with the conserved phenylalanine or tryptophan, this likely comes from a read error. The genes are TRBV5-6 and TRBJ2-7; D not certain. This CDR3 is built from 11 residues. V was cut by 0 bases and J by 5 bases, with 3 bases left in between. CDR1 and CDR2 (germline): SGHDT, YYEEEE. CDR3 residues: CASSLEDEQYI. The CDR3 coding sequence is TGTGCCAGCAGCTTGGAAGACGAGCAGTACATC.

The chain uses TRBV18 and TRBJ2-5; weak D call: TRBD2 (5 bases). Trimming pared 2 bases from V and 7 bases from J, leaving 11 bases between. The CDR3 has 13 amino acids. CDR1 is KGHSH, CDR2 LQKENI, per germline. CDR3: CASSPDVRGTQYF. The CDR3 DNA reads as TGTGCCAGCTCACCAGACGTCCGGGGGACCCAGTACTTC.

At least ten counts were recorded for this clonotype. J is TRBJ2-1 and V is TRBV6-2 or TRBV6-3, with 7 bases fitting TRBD2. There are 16 residues in the CDR3. The trim removed 6 bases at V and 9 bases at J, leaving 17 bases unmatched. The germline CDR1 and CDR2 sequences are MNHEY and SVGEGT. CDR3 sequence: CASSRLLRLAVGEQFF. CDR3 nucleotide sequence: TGTGCCAGCAGCCGCCTCCTGCGGCTAGCGGTGGGTGAGCAGTTCTTC.

This clonotype was detected a few times. The V call is TRBV6-2 or TRBV6-3, the J call TRBJ2-3; TRBD1 aligns across 7 bases. With 8 bases clipped from V and 6 bases from J, the junction kept 5 bases outside the gene matches. This CDR3 contains 12 residues. The germline CDR1 and CDR2 sequences are MNHEY and SVGEGT. In nucleotides, the CDR3 is TGTGCCAGCGGAAGAGGGGGCGATACGCAGTATTTT. Translation gives CASGRGGDTQYF.

This clonotype was detected ten times or more. This chain connects TRBV6-2 or TRBV6-3 to TRBJ2-1; 12 bases fit TRBD2. Germline trimming cut 7 bases from V and 8 bases from J; bases unmatched to any gene: 9. Germline V CDR1 and CDR2: MNHEY, SVGEGT. The CDR3 runs to 15 residues. This CDR3 reads CASTKVTSGSDEQFF. The CDR3 DNA is TGTGCCAGCACTAAAGTGACTAGCGGGAGCGATGAGCAGTTCTTC.

This clonotype was counted at least ten times. J is TRBJ1-1 and V is TRBV3-1, with no clear D. Germline V gives CDR1 LGHDT, CDR2 YNNKEL (reference sequence). V was cut by 2 bases and J by 1 base, with 5 bases left in between. The CDR3 is 13 amino acids. CDR3 sequence reads: CASSQTQNTEAFF. In DNA form, the CDR3 reads TGTGCCAGCAGCCAAACACAGAACACTGAAGCTTTCTTT.

This clonotype has a handful of counts. The chain recombines TRBV20-1 with TRBJ1-2; D ambiguous. CDR1 is DFQATT and CDR2 is SNEGSKA in the germline V gene (reference sequence). V dropped 5 bases and J dropped 4 bases, with 14 bases sitting between them. This CDR3 is built from 13 residues. CDR3 region: CSAQPQPRYGYTF. The CDR3 region has the DNA TGCAGTGCTCAGCCTCAGCCGCGCTATGGCTACACCTTC.

This clonotype was recorded many times. The chain is built from TRBV5-5 and TRBJ2-1; D is possibly TRBD1 (5 bases). V gave up 1 base and J gave up 1 base, with 9 bases separating them. The CDR3 sequence is 15 residues long. The germline V gene has CDR1 SGHKS and CDR2 YYEKEE (reference sequence). CDR3: CASSLWGRSYNEQFF. The CDR3 coding sequence is TGTGCCAGCAGCTTGTGGGGCAGGTCCTACAATGAGCAGTTCTTC.

This clonotype was counted at least ten times. This sequence joins TRBV6-2 or TRBV6-3 and TRBJ2-6; D uncertain. This CDR3 region has 14 residues. V lost 2 bases to trimming and J lost 0 bases, with 2 bases between them. Germline V gene sequence: CDR1 MNHEY, CDR2 SVGEGT. The CDR3 coding sequence is TGTGCCAGCAGTTACAGCTCTGGGGCCAACGTCCTGACTTTC. It codes for CASSYSSGANVLTF.

This clonotype was detected many times. This chain uses TRBV20-1 with TRBJ2-5; tentative D call: TRBD2 (6 bases). This CDR3 contains 11 residues. Germline V lookup: CDR1 DFQATT, CDR2 SNEGSKA (reference sequence). The CDR3 nucleotides read TGCGGTACGCGGGGCCTGGAGACCCAGTACTTC. As protein: CGTRGLETQYF.

The chain joins TRBV5-1 to TRBJ2-3, with D unclear. Trimming shortened V by 2 bases and J by 4 bases, and 5 bases separated the two germline ends. The CDR3 length is 12 residues. Germline values: CDR1 SGHRS, CDR2 YFSETQ. The CDR3 DNA sequence: TGCGCCAGCAGCTTCGACGCAGATACGCAGTATTTT. This codes for CASSFDADTQYF.

The genes are TRBV19 and TRBJ2-1; maybe TRBD2 (6 bases). This CDR3 comprises 18 residues. V lost 5 bases and J lost 0, with 20 bases in between. Germline V gene sequence: CDR1 LNHDA, CDR2 SQIVND (reference sequence). CDR3 residues: CASSSGPPSASSYNEQFF. CDR3 coding DNA: TGTGCCAGTAGTTCTGGGCCCCCTAGCGCGAGCTCCTACAATGAGCAGTTCTTC.

This clonotype was recorded at least ten times. V and J are TRBV5-1 and TRBJ1-1; the match to TRBD1 covers 10 bases. The CDR3 consists of 14 residues. J gave up 7 bases and V 4 bases, and 7 bases lay outside the gene matches. Germline V gene sequence: CDR1 SGHRS, CDR2 YFSETQ. The CDR3 DNA follows: TGCGCCAGCAGCGTGCAGACAGGGGGCGATGAAGCTTTCTTT. Translation gives CASSVQTGGDEAFF. The full variable domain, rest sourced from reference TRBV5-1 and TRBJ1-1, is KAGVTQTPRYLIKTRGQQVTLSCSPISGHRSVSWYQQTPGQGLQFLFEYFSETQRNKGNFPGRFSGRQFSNSRSEMNVSTLELGDSALYLCASSVQTGGDEAFFGQGTRLTVV.

This clonotype was seen a few times. The V call is TRBV20-1, the J call TRBJ2-1; TRBD2 aligns across 9 bases. The germline V gene encodes CDR1 DFQATT and CDR2 SNEGSKA (reference sequence). The trim removed 5 bases at V and 4 bases at J, leaving 3 bases unmatched. The CDR3 is made up of 13 amino acids. The CDR3 loop is CSAPSGTYNEQFF. In DNA form, the CDR3 reads TGCAGTGCTCCTAGCGGGACTTACAATGAGCAGTTCTTC.

This clonotype was seen repeatedly, ten times or more. The V call is TRBV7-2, the J call TRBJ2-2, with 13 bases aligning to TRBD2. V lost 4 bases to trimming and J lost 5 bases; unmatched junction nucleotides: 4. The CDR3 contains 16 residues. Per the germline V gene, CDR1 is SGHTA and CDR2 is FQGNSA. CDR3 DNA sequence: TGTGCCAGCAGCTCACTAGCGGGAGGGTATACCGGGGAGCTGTTTTTT. It specifies CASSSLAGGYTGELFF.

This clonotype was seen repeatedly, ten times or more. This chain joins TRBV5-1 and TRBJ2-3; a possible D gene is TRBD2 (5 bases). With 0 bases removed from V and 8 bases from J, the gap between germline ends came to 10 bases. The CDR3 runs 13 residues. Germline V gene sequence: CDR1 SGHRS, CDR2 YFSETQ. The CDR3 protein is CASSLAASPTQYF. The CDR3 DNA sequence: TGCGCCAGCAGCTTGGCGGCTAGCCCTACGCAGTATTTT.

The sample holds many counts of this clonotype. The V gene is TRBV13, the J gene TRBJ1-2; 9 nucleotides agree with TRBD1. J gave up 0 bases and V 5 bases, and 10 bases lay outside the gene matches. Germline V gene lookup returns CDR1 PRHDT and CDR2 FYEKMQ (reference sequence). This CDR3 has 17 amino acids. This CDR3 is CASSPRTGAPPNYGYTF. The CDR3 region has the DNA TGTGCCAGCAGCCCACGGACAGGGGCCCCCCCTAACTATGGCTACACCTTC.

This clonotype was detected ten times or more. The chain has TRBV20-1 and TRBJ2-7; a weak D match, TRBD1 (5 bases). Germline CDR1 is DFQATT and CDR2 is SNEGSKA (reference sequence). With 0 bases removed from V and 3 bases from J, the gap between germline ends came to 15 bases. The CDR3 has 15 amino acids. The CDR3 nucleotides read TGCAGTGCTAGAGATGGGCAAGGGGCAAACTACGAGCAGTACTTC. It is translated as CSARDGQGANYEQYF.